This T cell receptor beta chain derives from a study of beta chain features in type 1 diabetes. Study-wide results and caveats: Cells that show high TCR expression could be over-represented by cDNA sequencing. There were fewer insertions and more deletions at the VDJ junctions of type 1 diabetes patients.

Sequenced material consisted of expressed TCRB transcripts (all of the isolated RNA was reverse transcribed). Some clones are missing from TCRdb's copy, which holds only in-frame ones; the method was immunoSEQ multiplex PCR. The sample lists some 230,000 clones, over 8.5% occurring once. This clone showed up just a few times. What it binds is unknown. Sequenced: naive CD4+ T cells from blood. The receptor was isolated from a woman under 30 in good health.

The CDR3 DNA sequence: TGTGCCTGGAACAGGGGGATGAACACTGAAGCTTTCTTT. Translated: CAWNRGMNTEAFF. This chain uses TRBV30 with TRBJ1-1, with 8 bases lining up with TRBD1. CDR3 length: 13 amino acids. V was clipped by 4 bases and J by 0 bases; unmatched bases: 1. CDR1 and CDR2 (germline): GTSNPN, SVGIG (reference sequence). Using reference TRBV30 and TRBJ1-1 for the parts outside the CDR3, the full variable domain is SQTIHQWPATLVQPVGSPLSLECTVEGTSNPNLYWYRQAAGRGLQLLFYSVGIGQISSEVPQNLSASRPQDRQFILSSKKLLLSDSGFYLCAWNRGMNTEAFFGQGTRLTVV.